The 30 T cell receptor beta chains presented below share a single source sample, sequenced in a study of cytomegalovirus exposure and HLA in healthy donors. Primers included in the PCR were 60 Vbeta and 13 Jbeta primers. Sequencing used immunoSEQ multiplex PCR; TCRdb keeps in-frame clones, though not all of them. The sample consists of some 110,000 clones, around 76% of them appearing once. The sample comprised PBMCs. These receptors were taken from a woman aged 55 to 70 in good health and CMV-seropositive.

V and J are TRBV27 and TRBJ1-4; 8 bases are shared with TRBD1. V dropped 1 base and J dropped 3; count of bases not matched to a gene: 4. Germline loops: CDR1 MNHEY, CDR2 SMNVEV (reference sequence). This CDR3 spans 16 amino acids. The CDR3 DNA reads as TGTGCCAGCAGTTTATTTCAGGGGGCGCCTAATGAAAAACTGTTTTTT. It codes for CASSLFQGAPNEKLFF.

This sequence joins TRBV5-6 and TRBJ2-7; TRBD2 matches 10 bases. The CDR3 runs to 14 residues. After removal of 3 bases from V and 3 bases from J, the junction contained 3 bases not matched to a gene. The V gene's germline CDR1 is SGHDT and CDR2 YYEEEE. The DNA of the CDR3 is TGTGCCAGCAGCTCTGGACTAGCGGTCTACGAGCAGTACTTC. Protein sequence: CASSSGLAVYEQYF.

DNA of the CDR3: TGCGCCAGCAGCCCAAGTCAGGGTTTAGACTACGAGCAGTACTTC. Its translation is CASSPSQGLDYEQYF. The chain uses TRBV4-3 and TRBJ2-7, with a weak D call TRBD1 (5 bases). V lost 4 bases and J lost 3, with 16 bases in between. Germline V gives CDR1 LGHNA, CDR2 YSLEER. The CDR3 has 15 amino acids.

The chain links TRBV5-4 to TRBJ1-2; D not certain. This CDR3 is 13 amino acids long. The germline gives CDR1 SGHNT, CDR2 YYREEE (reference sequence). V shed 7 bases and J shed 2 bases, with 12 bases lying between them. CDR3 DNA sequence: TGTGCCAGCGCCCCGGGCGGGAACTATGGCTACACCTTC. Translated, it gives CASAPGGNYGYTF.

This CDR3 reads CASSQDRAGLNTGELFF. In nucleotides, the CDR3 is TGTGCCAGCAGCCAAGATAGGGCGGGACTTAACACCGGGGAGCTGTTTTTT. The J gene is TRBJ2-2, the V gene TRBV14; TRBD2 is a possible D gene (6 bases). Trimming stripped 0 bases from V and 2 bases from J, with 13 bases between. Germline CDR1 and CDR2: SGHDN and FVKESK. The CDR3 consists of 17 residues.

The chain is built from TRBV30 and TRBJ2-2; 8 bases align to TRBD1. Germline-derived CDR1 and CDR2 are GTSNPN and SVGIG (reference sequence). CDR3 length equals 14 residues. The J segment lost 6 bases and the V segment lost 2 bases, leaving 5 bases of the junction unmatched. CDR3 in DNA: TGTGCCTGGAGTCGGACAGGGATCCCCGGGGAGCTGTTTTTT. Translating gives CAWSRTGIPGELFF. Drawing the rest from reference TRBV30 and TRBJ2-2, the complete variable domain is SQTIHQWPATLVQPVGSPLSLECTVEGTSNPNLYWYRQAAGRGLQLLFYSVGIGQISSEVPQNLSASRPQDRQFILSSKKLLLSDSGFYLCAWSRTGIPGELFFGEGSRLTVL.

This chain uses TRBV19 with TRBJ2-3, with 9 bases lining up with TRBD2. Germline-derived CDR1 and CDR2 are LNHDA and SQIVND (reference sequence). This CDR3 comprises 12 residues. V lost 4 bases to trimming and J lost 9 bases; unmatched junction nucleotides: 2. This CDR3 is CASSTGLATQYF. The CDR3 region has the DNA TGTGCCAGTAGTACCGGACTAGCGACGCAGTATTTT.

The V call is TRBV7-2, the J call TRBJ2-7; 7 bases are shared with TRBD1. The CDR3 has 15 amino acids. V lost 5 bases, J lost 4 bases, and 11 bases stayed unmatched. The germline V gene encodes CDR1 SGHTA and CDR2 FQGNSA. The CDR3 protein is CASSTQGQTGYEQYF. The CDR3 region has the DNA TGTGCCAGCAGCACTCAGGGACAGACTGGTTACGAGCAGTACTTC. Using reference TRBV7-2 and TRBJ2-7 for the parts outside the CDR3, the full variable domain is GAGVSQSPSNKVTEKGKDVELRCDPISGHTALYWYRQSLGQGLEFLIYFQGNSAPDKSGLPSDRFSAERTGGSVSTLTIQRTQQEDSAVYLCASSTQGQTGYEQYFGPGTRLTVT.

This clone was counted a single time. The gene calls are TRBV5-1 and TRBJ2-5; the D is unclear. CDR1 is SGHRS and CDR2 is YFSETQ in the germline V gene. V was cut by 2 bases and J by 4 bases, with 12 bases left in between. The length of the CDR3 is 14 residues. The CDR3 DNA sequence: TGCGCCAGCAGCTTCGCGGTAGGTCCAGAGACCCAGTACTTC. Translating gives CASSFAVGPETQYF.

The chain links TRBV5-1 to TRBJ2-5; 11 nucleotides align to TRBD2. The V segment lost 7 bases and the J segment 1 base; nucleotides outside the gene matches: 3. CDR3 length equals 14 residues. The germline CDR1 and CDR2 sequences are SGHRS and YFSETQ. The CDR3 loop reads CASFSGGVQETQYF. CDR3 bases: TGCGCCAGCTTTAGCGGGGGGGTCCAAGAGACCCAGTACTTC.

This clone was detected a few times. The CDR3 nucleotides read TGTGCCAGCAGCCCACGAGGGACAGGGGGAAGGAACACTGAAGCTTTCTTT. This gives the protein CASSPRGTGGRNTEAFF. The chain links TRBV7-8 to TRBJ1-1; 11 bases match TRBD1. Germline loops: CDR1 SGHVS, CDR2 FQNEAQ. The CDR3 has 17 amino acids. Trimming took 5 bases from V and 1 from J; bases not matched to a gene: 9.

The chain is built from TRBV5-4 and TRBJ1-1; 10 nucleotides agree with TRBD1. The germline gives CDR1 SGHNT, CDR2 YYREEE (reference sequence). The CDR3 has 13 residues. V lost 4 bases, J lost 6 bases, and 3 bases stayed unmatched. The CDR3, as DNA: TGTGCCAGCAGCCGGGACAGGGGCCCTGAAGCTTTCTTT. Amino acid sequence: CASSRDRGPEAFF.

This chain's CDR3 is CAISETDRGSYEQYF. The CDR3 DNA follows: TGTGCCATCAGTGAGACGGACAGGGGAAGCTACGAGCAGTACTTC. The chain employs TRBV10-3 and TRBJ2-5; 9 bases agree with TRBD1. The assigned J gene may be wrong: the sequence end matches TRBJ2-7 better. The germline V gene encodes CDR1 ENHRY and CDR2 SYGVKD. This CDR3 spans 15 amino acids.

The V call is TRBV29-1, the J call TRBJ1-1; D is perhaps TRBD1 (6 bases). The V gene lost 5 bases and the J gene lost 1 base, with 14 bases spanning the gap. CDR3 size: 14 residues. Germline CDR1 reads SQVTM; CDR2 reads ANQGSEA. The CDR3 DNA reads TGCAGCGTTCGTACCGGGACAACGAACACTGAAGCTTTCTTT. Encoded protein: CSVRTGTTNTEAFF.

The V gene is TRBV30, the J gene TRBJ1-5; tentative D call: TRBD1 (5 bases). Germline V CDR1 and CDR2: GTSNPN, SVGIG (reference sequence). The CDR3 covers 16 residues. The V end was cut by 2 bases, the J end by 5 bases, with 19 bases between. The CDR3 protein is CAWSPKPQGYHQPQHF. The CDR3 DNA is TGTGCCTGGAGTCCCAAACCTCAGGGATATCATCAGCCCCAGCATTTT.

The chain links TRBV2 to TRBJ2-2; 10 bases map to TRBD1. The CDR3 is 15 residues long. Looked up from germline, CDR1 is SNHLY and CDR2 is FYNNEI. Trimming at V came to 8 bases and at J to 7 bases, leaving 10 bases not matched to a gene. CDR3: CASSPDRGLGGELFF. CDR3 bases: TGTGCCAGCTCACCCGACAGGGGGCTTGGCGGGGAGCTGTTTTTT. The full variable domain, its missing parts supplied by reference TRBV2 and TRBJ2-2, is EPEVTQTPSHQVTQMGQEVILRCVPISNHLYFYWYRQILGQKVEFLVSFYNNEISEKSEIFDDQFSVERPDGSNFTLKIRSTKLEDSAMYFCASSPDRGLGGELFFGEGSRLTVL.

The chain employs TRBV18 and TRBJ1-6; D remains ambiguous. The CDR3 consists of 14 residues. Germline CDR1 is KGHSH and CDR2 is LQKENI. V dropped 1 base and J dropped 5 bases, with 6 bases sitting between them. CDR3 nucleotide sequence: TGTGCCAGCTCACCACAGAGAGATAATTCACCCCTCCACTTT. It is translated as CASSPQRDNSPLHF.

The chain employs TRBV6-6 and TRBJ2-7; 10 bases align to TRBD2. The CDR3 consists of 15 residues. J gave up 1 base and V 4 bases, and 4 bases lay outside the gene matches. Germline loops: CDR1 MNHNY, CDR2 SVGAGI (reference sequence). The CDR3 bases are TGTGCCAGCAGTTTGGGACTAGCGAAATCCTACGAGCAGTACTTC. Translation: CASSLGLAKSYEQYF.

The chain carries TRBV7-2 and TRBJ2-7; D gene ambiguous. The CDR3 loop spans 14 amino acids. In germline, CDR1 is SGHTA, CDR2 FQGNSA. Trimming cost V 1 base and J 4 bases, with 11 bases left between them. Written as DNA, the CDR3 is TGTGCCAGCAGCTTAGGGCTCCTCGGGTACGAGCAGTACTTC. Its translation: CASSLGLLGYEQYF. The variable domain in full, completed from reference TRBV7-2 and TRBJ2-7, reads GAGVSQSPSNKVTEKGKDVELRCDPISGHTALYWYRQSLGQGLEFLIYFQGNSAPDKSGLPSDRFSAERTGGSVSTLTIQRTQQEDSAVYLCASSLGLLGYEQYFGPGTRLTVT.

The chain carries TRBV27 and TRBJ2-2, with D perhaps TRBD2 (7 bases). The CDR3 consists of 17 residues. From germline, CDR1 is MNHEY and CDR2 SMNVEV (reference sequence). V lost 1 base, J lost 0 bases, and 12 bases lay in between. CDR3 coding DNA: TGTGCCAGCAGTTTATGGGCGGGGGCCGCGAACACCGGGGAGCTGTTTTTT. Amino acids: CASSLWAGAANTGELFF.

The chain is built from TRBV29-1 and TRBJ2-2; 14 bases line up with TRBD2. The V gene's germline CDR1 is SQVTM and CDR2 ANQGSEA. V gave up 7 bases and J gave up 4 bases; unmatched junction bases: 5. The length of the CDR3 is 15 residues. This CDR3 reads CSARGLAGATGELFF. CDR3 bases: TGCAGCGCCAGGGGACTAGCGGGAGCCACCGGGGAGCTGTTTTTT.

This clone occurred a few times. J is TRBJ2-7 and V is TRBV6-5, with 7 positions matching TRBD1. There are 14 residues in the CDR3. Germline loops: CDR1 MNHEY, CDR2 SVGAGI. V was pared by 4 bases and J by 0 bases, with 3 bases of the junction left unmatched. The CDR3 nucleotides are TGTGCCAGCAGTTTCCGGGACAGCTCCTACGAGCAGTACTTC. This gives the protein CASSFRDSSYEQYF.

The J gene is TRBJ1-2, the V gene TRBV4-1; D may be TRBD1 (5 bases). CDR1 is MGHRA and CDR2 is YSYEKL in the germline V gene. V gave up 2 bases and J gave up 4 bases, with 17 bases separating them. The CDR3 has 16 amino acids. This chain's CDR3 is CASSQFGDSRAYGYTF. Written as DNA, the CDR3 is TGCGCCAGCAGCCAATTCGGGGACTCGCGGGCCTATGGCTACACCTTC.

Turning to this clone: Relative to the germline gene, one junction end is altered; a read error may explain this. Other DNA sequences of this sample code for an identical CDR3. V gene TRBV10-3 combines with J gene TRBJ1-5; D ambiguous. CDR3 length: 12 residues. Germline V gives CDR1 ENHRY, CDR2 SYGVKD. The CDR3 sequence: CAISASNQPQHF. The CDR3 DNA reads as TGTGCTATCAGTGCCTCGAATCAGCCCCAGCATTTT.

The chain has TRBV30 and TRBJ2-3; D uncertain. Trimming shortened V by 3 bases and J by 0 bases, and 7 bases separated the two germline ends. CDR3 length: 13 residues. CDR1 is GTSNPN and CDR2 is SVGIG in the germline V gene (reference sequence). Here the CDR3 reads CAWRSASTDTQYF. The CDR3 DNA is TGTGCCTGGAGAAGCGCTAGCACAGATACGCAGTATTTT.

The chain recombines TRBV29-1 with TRBJ2-1, with 12 bases identical to TRBD2. CDR3 length equals 12 residues. Germline V lookup: CDR1 SQVTM, CDR2 ANQGSEA. V gave up 3 bases and J gave up 14 bases; unmatched junction bases: 5. In DNA form, the CDR3 reads TGCAGCGTTGATCTAGCGGGAGGGGAGGAGTTCTTC. It translates to CSVDLAGGEEFF.

This sequence joins TRBV30 and TRBJ1-1, with 7 bases lining up with TRBD1. The germline V gene has CDR1 GTSNPN and CDR2 SVGIG (reference sequence). The CDR3 is 17 amino acids. V lost 0 bases to trimming and J lost 0 bases; unmatched junction nucleotides: 10. The chain's CDR3 is CAWSVIGGTAMNTEAFF. The CDR3 DNA follows: TGTGCCTGGAGTGTAATAGGTGGGACAGCCATGAACACTGAAGCTTTCTTT. Variable domain in full (rest from reference TRBV30 and TRBJ1-1): SQTIHQWPATLVQPVGSPLSLECTVEGTSNPNLYWYRQAAGRGLQLLFYSVGIGQISSEVPQNLSASRPQDRQFILSSKKLLLSDSGFYLCAWSVIGGTAMNTEAFFGQGTRLTVV.

The gene calls are TRBV9 and TRBJ2-7; D is unresolved. CDR3 length: 15 residues. Trimming took off 3 bases at V and 2 bases at J, with 15 bases between the two ends. Germline lookup yields CDR1 SGDLS and CDR2 YYNGEE. CDR3 DNA sequence: TGTGCCAGCAGCGCCGAAGGTGGCAGGCCCTACGAGCAGTACTTC. It translates to CASSAEGGRPYEQYF.

This clone was seen once. Here the CDR3 reads CSVGRNTEAFF. In DNA form, the CDR3 reads TGCAGCGTTGGCAGGAACACTGAAGCTTTCTTT. The chain uses TRBV29-1 and TRBJ1-1; no firm D call. The CDR3 covers 11 residues. Trimming took 4 bases from V and 1 from J, leaving 4 bases between them. Germline V gene sequence: CDR1 SQVTM, CDR2 ANQGSEA.

The CDR3, as DNA: TGTGCCAGCAGCTTAGTGGGACTAGCGGGGTTAACAGATACGCAGTATTTT. This translates into CASSLVGLAGLTDTQYF. The chain uses TRBV7-8 and TRBJ2-3; the match to TRBD2 covers 13 bases. Germline-derived CDR1 and CDR2 are SGHVS and FQNEAQ. The CDR3 is made up of 17 amino acids. The V and J ends lost 1 base and 3 bases, in that order; junction bases with no gene match: 4.